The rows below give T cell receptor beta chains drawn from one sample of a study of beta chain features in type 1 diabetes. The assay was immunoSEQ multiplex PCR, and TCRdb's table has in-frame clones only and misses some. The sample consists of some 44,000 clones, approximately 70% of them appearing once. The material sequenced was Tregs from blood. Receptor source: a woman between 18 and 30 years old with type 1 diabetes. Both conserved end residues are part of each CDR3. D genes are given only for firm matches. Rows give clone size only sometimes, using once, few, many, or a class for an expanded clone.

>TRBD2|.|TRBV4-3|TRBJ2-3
CASSQVFTSGLTDTQYF
TGCGCCAGCAGCCAAGTATTCACTAGCGGGCTCACAGATACGCAGTATTTT
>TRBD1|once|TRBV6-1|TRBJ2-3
CASSEQGASTDTQYF
TGTGCCAGCAGTGAACAGGGGGCTAGCACAGATACGCAGTATTTT
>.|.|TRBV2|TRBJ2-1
CASSDGQGPLRSYNEQFF
TGTGCCAGCAGTGATGGCCAGGGGCCTCTCCGCTCCTACAATGAGCAGTTCTTC
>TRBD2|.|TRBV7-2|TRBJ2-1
CASRTRASGVFNEQFF
TGTGCCAGCAGGACCAGGGCTAGCGGGGTCTTCAATGAGCAGTTCTTC
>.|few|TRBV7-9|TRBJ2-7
CASSLGNRASEEQYF
TGTGCCAGCAGCTTAGGAAACAGGGCCAGTGAGGAGCAGTACTTC
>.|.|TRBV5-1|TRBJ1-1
CASSLGGGETEAFF
TGCGCCAGCAGCTTGGGTGGAGGGGAGACTGAAGCTTTCTTT
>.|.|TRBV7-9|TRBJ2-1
CASSIGGPYNEQFF
TGTGCCAGCAGCATAGGGGGGCCCTACAATGAGCAGTTCTTC
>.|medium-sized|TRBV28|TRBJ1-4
CASSWGVRGTNEKLFF
TGTGCCAGCAGTTGGGGGGTTCGGGGAACTAATGAAAAACTGTTTTTT
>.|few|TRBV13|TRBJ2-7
CASSPRTSYEQYF
TGTGCCAGCAGCCCCCGAACTTCCTACGAGCAGTACTTC
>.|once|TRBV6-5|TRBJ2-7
CASRLNPGSEQYF
TGTGCCAGCAGGCTTAATCCAGGGTCCGAGCAGTACTTC
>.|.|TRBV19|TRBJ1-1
CASRGGPAEAFF
TGTGCCAGTAGGGGGGGGCCGGCTGAAGCTTTCTTT
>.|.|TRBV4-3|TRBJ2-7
CASSQVGEYEQYF
TGCGCCAGCAGCCAAGTAGGGGAATACGAGCAGTACTTC
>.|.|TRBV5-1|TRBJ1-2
CASSGSGKGYGYTF
TGCGCCAGCAGCGGATCAGGGAAGGGCTATGGCTACACCTTC